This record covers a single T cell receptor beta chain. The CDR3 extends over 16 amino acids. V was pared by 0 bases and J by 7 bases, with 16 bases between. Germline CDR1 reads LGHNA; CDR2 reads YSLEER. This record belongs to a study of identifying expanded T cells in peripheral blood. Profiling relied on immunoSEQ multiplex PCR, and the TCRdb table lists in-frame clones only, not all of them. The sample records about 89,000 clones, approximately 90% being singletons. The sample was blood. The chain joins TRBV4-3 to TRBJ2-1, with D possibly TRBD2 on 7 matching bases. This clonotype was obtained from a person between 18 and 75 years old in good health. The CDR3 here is CASSQEGGGRTNEQFF. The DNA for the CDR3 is TGCGCCAGCAGCCAAGAGGGGGGCGGGAGAACGAATGAGCAGTTCTTC.